The 4 T cell receptor beta chains reported below all come from one sample, sequenced in a study of beta chain features in type 1 diabetes (dated by TCRdb to about 2018). Beyond this particular receptor, the publication reports: Type 1 diabetes patients showed a moderate but significant shortening of TCRB CDR3 length in all four CD4+ subsets.

Library preparation was by the immunoSEQ multiplex PCR assay. The entire amount of isolated RNA was reverse transcribed using the High Capacity cDNA Reverse Transcription Kit, so the sequenced TCRB transcripts were expressed ones. TCRdb carries this immuneACCESS record with in-frame sequences only. Its versions omit some clonotypes, under half of them owing to an unresolved V gene in the studies checked, with the rest unexplained. The sample contains some 290,000 clones, roughly an eighth of them found a single time. The leading ten clones occupy more than 0.015% of the sample. These receptors have no identified antigens. Sample: naive CD4+ T cells from blood. The cell subset or site label, read with the paper, signifies: true naive CD4+ T cells. The receptors here all came from a man aged 25 to 40 with type 1 diabetes.

This clone was seen only a few times. The rearrangement joins TRBV5-1 to TRBJ2-1; 10 nucleotides match TRBD2. The CDR3 spans 16 residues. The trim removed 0 bases at V and 7 bases at J, leaving 7 bases unmatched. Germline CDR1 reads SGHRS; CDR2 reads YFSETQ. CDR3 sequence: CASSLDPAGGGNEQFF. The DNA of the CDR3 is TGCGCCAGCAGCTTGGATCCAGCGGGAGGGGGGAATGAGCAGTTCTTC.

The rearrangement uses TRBV18 and TRBJ2-3; 10 bases are a match to TRBD2. Germline CDR1 is KGHSH and CDR2 is LQKENI. The CDR3 is 15 amino acids. The J segment lost 2 bases and the V segment lost 4 bases, leaving 3 bases of the junction unmatched. For the CDR3, the DNA is TGTGCCAGCTCACTACTAGCGGGGTTCACAGATACGCAGTATTTT. This translates into CASSLLAGFTDTQYF.

This clone appeared a few times. V usage is TRBV11-1 and J usage is TRBJ2-1; TRBD2 is a possible D gene (5 bases). The CDR3 has 15 amino acids. Germline V gives CDR1 SGHAT, CDR2 FQDESV (reference sequence). V was trimmed by 2 bases and J by 0 bases, leaving 8 bases between them. This CDR3 reads CASSLSAGSYNEQFF. CDR3 DNA: TGTGCCAGCAGCTTAAGCGCGGGCTCCTACAATGAGCAGTTCTTC.

The CDR3 nucleotides are TGTGCCAGCTCACCACTTTCCACTAGCGGGAGTAATGAGCAGTTCTTC. Translating it yields CASSPLSTSGSNEQFF. The gene calls are TRBV18 and TRBJ2-1, with 11 bases lining up with TRBD2. This CDR3 has 16 amino acids. V gave up 1 base and J gave up 7 bases; unmatched junction bases: 6. Per germline, CDR1 KGHSH and CDR2 LQKENI. The whole variable domain, filled in from reference TRBV18 and TRBJ2-1, reads NAGVMQNPRHLVRRRGQEARLRCSPMKGHSHVYWYRQLPEEGLKFMVYLQKENIIDESGMPKERFSAEFPKEGPSILRIQQVVRGDSAAYFCASSPLSTSGSNEQFFGPGTRLTVL.